These 2 T cell receptor beta chains originate from one sample sequenced in a study of PD-L1 blockade in urothelial cancer. The method was immunoSEQ multiplex PCR; TCRdb's version includes in-frame clones alone and lacks a portion of them. The table has around 45,000 clones, 80% to 90% seen once; the top ten hold over 13%. The time point is: peripheral blood 6 weeks after treatment start. Source: PBMCs, taken around atezolizumab (anti-PD-L1) treatment. Source of these receptors: a man aged 55 to 70 with urothelial cancer.

CDR3 amino acids: CASSSGTGFNQPQHF. DNA of the CDR3: TGTGCCAGCAGTTCCGGGACAGGGTTCAATCAGCCCCAGCATTTT. This chain links TRBV7-2 with TRBJ1-5, with TRBD1 matching 9 bases. Germline values: CDR1 SGHTA, CDR2 FQGNSA. After removal of 6 bases from V and 3 bases from J, the junction contained 6 bases not matched to a gene. This CDR3 is built from 15 residues. The variable domain in full, completed from reference TRBV7-2 and TRBJ1-5, reads GAGVSQSPSNKVTEKGKDVELRCDPISGHTALYWYRQSLGQGLEFLIYFQGNSAPDKSGLPSDRFSAERTGGSVSTLTIQRTQQEDSAVYLCASSSGTGFNQPQHFGDGTRLSIL.

The chain combines TRBV19 with TRBJ2-2; D not certain. The CDR3 length is 13 residues. In germline, CDR1 is LNHDA, CDR2 SQIVND (reference sequence). Trimming took off 1 base at V and 7 bases at J, with 7 bases between the two ends. CDR3 in DNA: TGTGCCAGTAGTATAGGGGCTGGCGGGGAGCTGTTTTTT. Protein sequence: CASSIGAGGELFF.